This T cell receptor (beta chain) emerged from a study of identical twins. A single record per CDR3 protein comes from TCRdb applying MiXCR to the 5' RACE reads. The sample records 200,000 to 250,000 distinct CDR3 sequences, 7% being singletons. The CDR3 is made up of 13 amino acids. Germline V CDR1 and CDR2: SNHLY, FYNNEI. Trimming took 11 bases from V and 2 from J, leaving 14 bases between them. This sample was shared with a second study, whose subject was yellow fever vaccine responses in identical twins. As that study records: Twins reportedly showed a vaccine T cell response that seemed partly convergent and partly personalized.

Sequenced input: memory (CD45RO+) T cells sorted from blood. The receptor's source is a woman aged 18-30 years in good health. The chain couples TRBV2 to TRBJ2-3; TRBD2 is a possible D gene (6 bases). CDR3 sequence reads: CAGLGGDTDTQYF. The CDR3 nucleotides read TGTGCCGGTCTGGGCGGGGACACAGATACGCAGTATTTT.